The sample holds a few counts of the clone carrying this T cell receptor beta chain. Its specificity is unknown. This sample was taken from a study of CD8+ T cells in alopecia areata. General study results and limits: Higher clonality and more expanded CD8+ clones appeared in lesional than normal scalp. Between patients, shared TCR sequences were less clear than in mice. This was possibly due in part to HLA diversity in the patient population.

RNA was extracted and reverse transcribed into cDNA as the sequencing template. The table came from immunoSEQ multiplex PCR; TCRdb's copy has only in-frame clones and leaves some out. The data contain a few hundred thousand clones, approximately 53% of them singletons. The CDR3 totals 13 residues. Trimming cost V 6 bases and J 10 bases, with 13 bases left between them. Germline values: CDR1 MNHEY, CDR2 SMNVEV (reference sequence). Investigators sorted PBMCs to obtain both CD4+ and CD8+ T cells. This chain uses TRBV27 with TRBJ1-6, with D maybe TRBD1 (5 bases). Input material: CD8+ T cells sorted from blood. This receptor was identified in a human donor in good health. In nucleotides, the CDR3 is TGTGCCAGCAGACAGGCGCCTTGGTCACCCCTCCACTTT. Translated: CASRQAPWSPLHF.